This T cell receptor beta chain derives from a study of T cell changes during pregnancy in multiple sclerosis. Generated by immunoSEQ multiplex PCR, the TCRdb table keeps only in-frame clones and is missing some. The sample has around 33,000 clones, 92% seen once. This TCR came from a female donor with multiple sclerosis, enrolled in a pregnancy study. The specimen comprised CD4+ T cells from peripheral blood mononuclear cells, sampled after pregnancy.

CDR3 in amino acids: CASSHDGTGSFRPQHF. In DNA, the CDR3 is TGCGCCAGCAGCCACGACGGGACAGGGTCTTTTCGGCCCCAGCATTTT. V is TRBV4-1 and J is TRBJ1-5, with 9 bases identical to TRBD1. V lost 3 bases and J lost 9; bases outside the gene matches: 12. CDR1 and CDR2 (germline): MGHRA, YSYEKL. This CDR3 comprises 16 residues.